The text below deals with one T cell receptor (beta chain). Antigen: not known. Trimming removed 1 base from V and 1 base from J, with 8 bases in between. The CDR3 extends over 15 amino acids. CDR1 is SGHRS, CDR2 YFSETQ, per germline. The data stem from a study of T cell responses to AZD1222 COVID-19 vaccine. Study outcomes and limitations: Close to half of spike-specific TCRs reportedly recognize unmutated variant regions.

This table comes from immunoSEQ multiplex PCR, and its TCRdb copy is limited to in-frame clones, with some not included. There are about 97,000 clones in the sample; roughly 89% occur only once, and approximately 7% lies in the top ten. The clonotype comes from an adult in good health. Sequencing used peripheral blood, obtained on day 0 of AZD1222 vaccination. The chain has TRBV5-1 and TRBJ2-2, with a possible D match to TRBD1 (5 bases). CDR3 coding DNA: TGCGCCAGCAGCTTGTCAACAGGGAACACCGGGGAGCTGTTTTTT. Amino acid sequence: CASSLSTGNTGELFF.